The 13 T cell receptor beta chains given below trace back to one sample, sequenced in a study of metastatic and nonmetastatic thyroid tumors. All patients reached thyroid surgery having received no treatment beforehand. With MiXCR, TCRdb reprocessed the PCR reads. The sample yields 3,000 to 4,500 clones, roughly two fifths seen once. Sequencing used tumor tissue. The source is a male donor with papillary thyroid cancer or a benign thyroid nodule (not recorded which). Some clones in this sample may be carry-over from other donors' samples.

This chain joins TRBV28 and TRBJ1-2; the D gene is possibly TRBD1 (6 bases). V lost 10 bases and J 8 bases, leaving 23 bases between the germline ends. The CDR3 extends over 14 amino acids. Germline CDR1 and CDR2: MDHEN and SYDVKM. CDR3 sequence (DNA): TGTGCCACCCACCGGGGGGGGGGGGCTTTGGGCTACACCTTC. Its translation: CATHRGGGALGYTF.

V and J are TRBV6-2 or TRBV6-3 and TRBJ2-3; 12 nucleotides align to TRBD1. Germline V CDR1 and CDR2: MNHEY, SVGEGT. This CDR3 is built from 16 residues. Trimming cost V 10 bases and J 3 bases; bases outside gene matches: 11. This chain's CDR3 is CATVTGTGGRTDTQYF. The CDR3 nucleotides are TGTGCCACCGTTACCGGGACAGGGGGCAGGACAGATACGCAGTATTTT.

The rearrangement joins TRBV4-3 to TRBJ2-1; maybe TRBD1 (6 bases). Germline V gene data show CDR1 as LGHNA and CDR2 as YSLEER. V lost 4 bases, J lost 11 bases, and 27 bases lay in between. The CDR3 has 17 amino acids. CDR3 sequence: CASSPLGGDGQTSKQFF. The CDR3, as DNA: TGCGCCAGCAGCCCACTAGGAGGAGACGGACAGACATCAAAGCAGTTCTTC.

V usage is TRBV28 and J usage is TRBJ2-1; perhaps TRBD1 as D (5 bases). V lost 3 bases and J 8 bases, leaving 14 bases between the germline ends. CDR1 and CDR2 from the germline V gene are MDHEN and SYDVKM. CDR3 length: 14 amino acids. The CDR3 sequence is CASSFRSLGDEQFF. The CDR3 DNA reads as TGTGCCAGCAGTTTTCGGAGCTTAGGGGATGAGCAGTTCTTC.

Only a few counts were recorded for this clone. The chain joins TRBV6-6 to TRBJ1-1; 7 bases agree with TRBD1. Germline V gives CDR1 MNHNY, CDR2 SVGAGI (reference sequence). The CDR3 is 16 residues long. After removal of 0 bases from V and 4 bases from J, the junction contained 8 bases not matched to a gene. This CDR3 reads CASSYSGGGFSTEAFF. CDR3 coding DNA: TGTGCCAGCAGTTACTCGGGAGGGGGCTTTAGCACTGAAGCTTTCTTT.

V is TRBV6-5 and J is TRBJ2-2; no reliable D call. The CDR3 extends over 13 amino acids. V was shortened by 3 bases and J by 4 bases, with 6 bases between the two germline ends. Germline V gene lookup returns CDR1 MNHEY and CDR2 SVGAGI. The CDR3 is CASSYGSTGELFF. CDR3 DNA: TGTGCCAGCAGTTATGGCAGCACCGGGGAGCTGTTTTTT.

The chain uses TRBV6-1 and TRBJ1-2; 7 bases are a match to TRBD1. Trimming took 6 bases from V and 4 from J; bases not matched to a gene: 8. The CDR3 is 14 residues long. The germline CDR1 and CDR2 sequences are MNHNS and SASEGT. The CDR3 DNA sequence: TGTGCCAGCAGCGAGTCGGGACAGCTCTATGGCTACACCTTC. As protein: CASSESGQLYGYTF.

This clone was detected only once. This chain uses TRBV30 with TRBJ2-5; D unresolved. The CDR3 covers 13 residues. Trimming took off 0 bases at V and 2 bases at J, with 7 bases between the two ends. CDR1 is GTSNPN and CDR2 is SVGIG in the germline V gene (reference sequence). The CDR3 loop is CAWSVGQQETQYF. The CDR3 DNA is TGTGCCTGGAGTGTAGGGCAGCAAGAGACCCAGTACTTC. The full variable domain, completed using reference TRBV30 and TRBJ2-5, is SQTIHQWPATLVQPVGSPLSLECTVEGTSNPNLYWYRQAAGRGLQLLFYSVGIGQISSEVPQNLSASRPQDRQFILSSKKLLLSDSGFYLCAWSVGQQETQYFGPGTRLLVL.

The chain joins TRBV4-2 to TRBJ2-1; TRBD1 aligns across 9 bases. V trimming: 3 bases; J trimming: 6 bases; junction bases outside the gene matches: 3. This CDR3 comprises 14 residues. Germline CDR1 and CDR2: LGHNA and YNFKEQ. CDR3 sequence reads: CASSHEDRGNEQFF. The DNA of the CDR3 is TGTGCCAGCAGCCATGAGGACAGGGGCAATGAGCAGTTCTTC.

This clone is large. The chain recombines TRBV6-1 with TRBJ1-1, with D possibly matching TRBD1 (6 bases). This CDR3 spans 16 amino acids. CDR1 is MNHNS, CDR2 SASEGT, per germline. With 2 bases removed from V and 3 bases from J, the gap between germline ends came to 16 bases. Here the CDR3 DNA reads TGTGCCAGCAGTGAAATAATATACAGGGCGGACACTGAAGCTTTCTTT. Translating gives CASSEIIYRADTEAFF.

V is TRBV28 and J is TRBJ1-2, with TRBD1 as a possible D gene (6 bases). V was cut by 5 bases and J by 4 bases, with 11 bases left in between. Looked up from germline, CDR1 is MDHEN and CDR2 is SYDVKM. The CDR3 totals 13 residues. CDR3: CASSVQGPYGYTF. The CDR3, as DNA: TGTGCCAGCAGTGTACAGGGTCCCTATGGCTACACCTTC.

This chain uses TRBV30 with TRBJ2-1; the match to TRBD2 covers 9 bases. With 1 base clipped from V and 9 bases from J, the junction kept 10 bases outside the gene matches. Germline CDR1 reads GTSNPN; CDR2 reads SVGIG (reference sequence). This CDR3 comprises 15 residues. As DNA, the CDR3 is TGTGCCTGGAGTGCGACTAGCGGTAGGAGCGGTGAGCAGTTCTTC. Protein product: CAWSATSGRSGEQFF.

The chain is built from TRBV13 and TRBJ2-7, with TRBD1 matching over 10 bases. Losses at the gene ends were 5 bases for V and 0 bases for J; bases not matched to a gene: 4. This CDR3 is 15 amino acids long. CDR1 and CDR2 (germline): PRHDT, FYEKMQ (reference sequence). The CDR3 protein is CASSPWTGGSYEQYF. The CDR3 nucleotides are TGTGCCAGCAGCCCCTGGACAGGGGGCTCCTACGAGCAGTACTTC.